This record concerns one T cell receptor beta chain sequence. These data come from a study of PD-1 blockade in mismatch repair-deficient tumors. Every patient had mismatch repair deficiency by PCR or immunohistochemistry. CDR1 is SGHRS and CDR2 is YFSETQ in the germline V gene. This CDR3 comprises 16 residues. V lost 3 bases, J lost 2 bases, and 14 bases lay in between. Libraries were prepared by immunoSEQ multiplex PCR; TCRdb keeps only in-frame clonotypes and omits some of them. The profile shows around 110,000 clones, roughly 80% of them singletons. Sequenced material: peripheral blood, taken about 60 weeks after starting pembrolizumab. This sequence was found in an adult with mismatch repair-deficient cancer. V and J are TRBV5-1 and TRBJ2-2, with D possibly matching TRBD1 (6 bases). CDR3 region: CASSYLTGGNTGELFF. The CDR3 DNA reads TGCGCCAGCAGCTACCTGACAGGAGGAAACACCGGGGAGCTGTTTTTT.